Listed below are T cell receptor beta chains from one sample, sequenced in a study of OX40 agonist ivuxolimab in advanced cancers. Profiled with immunoSEQ multiplex PCR; TCRdb holds only in-frame clones, not every one. The sample consists of some 41,000 clones, about 83% of them appearing once. The sequencing used CD4+ or CD8+ T cells sorted from blood, collected in a trial of the OX40 agonist ivuxolimab. The receptors here all came from an adult with an advanced solid tumor such as melanoma, head and neck, liver or kidney cancer. CDR3s include the opening cysteine and the closing phenylalanine or tryptophan. Fields, in order: D gene, clone size, J gene, V gene, CDR3 DNA, CDR3 protein. D genes are given only for firm matches. Clone size is stated in some rows and not others, as once, few, many or a class when expanded.

d_call: -
clone_size: -
j_call: TRBJ1-2
v_call: TRBV27
cdr3_nt: TGTGCCAGCAGAGGTCTTAACCAGGGTAACTATGGCCACACCTTC
cdr3_aa: CASRGLNQGNYGHTF

d_call: -
clone_size: -
j_call: TRBJ2-1
v_call: TRBV7-2
cdr3_nt: TGTGCCAGCACCCAATTTGGGGATGGTGAGCAGTTCTTC
cdr3_aa: CASTQFGDGEQFF

d_call: -
clone_size: -
j_call: TRBJ2-2
v_call: TRBV30
cdr3_nt: TGTGCCTGGAGTAACGCTCCCAACACCGGGGAGCTGTTTTTT
cdr3_aa: CAWSNAPNTGELFF

d_call: -
clone_size: -
j_call: TRBJ1-2
v_call: TRBV6-1
cdr3_nt: TGTGCCAGCAGTGAAGGGGCCAGGGATTACTATGGCTACACCTTC
cdr3_aa: CASSEGARDYYGYTF

d_call: -
clone_size: -
j_call: TRBJ2-7
v_call: TRBV19
cdr3_nt: TGTGCCAGTAGTAGTTACGGGGTGGGCGAGCAGTACTTC
cdr3_aa: CASSSYGVGEQYF

d_call: -
clone_size: once
j_call: TRBJ1-6
v_call: TRBV6-5
cdr3_nt: TGTGCCTGCAGTTACTCGGCTAATAATTCACCCCTCCACTTT
cdr3_aa: CACSYSANNSPLHF

d_call: -
clone_size: -
j_call: TRBJ1-5
v_call: TRBV6-1
cdr3_nt: TGTGCCAGCAAATCCGTGGTAGGCAACAATCAGCCCCAGCATTTT
cdr3_aa: CASKSVVGNNQPQHF

d_call: -
clone_size: few
j_call: TRBJ1-1
v_call: TRBV7-9
cdr3_nt: TGTGCCAGCAGCTTCAACACCCCTGAAGCTTTCTTT
cdr3_aa: CASSFNTPEAFF

d_call: -
clone_size: -
j_call: TRBJ2-3
v_call: TRBV4-2
cdr3_nt: TGTGCCAGCAGCCAAGCATCGGGTGCCACAGATACGCAGTATTTT
cdr3_aa: CASSQASGATDTQYF

d_call: -
clone_size: -
j_call: TRBJ2-7
v_call: TRBV7-6
cdr3_nt: TGTGCCAGCAGCACCGGGGCCAACCTTGCCAACGAGCAGTACTTC
cdr3_aa: CASSTGANLANEQYF

d_call: -
clone_size: once
j_call: TRBJ1-2
v_call: TRBV6-1
cdr3_nt: TGTGCCAGCAGTCCCCCGGGAGGATCGTCCGGCTACACCTTC
cdr3_aa: CASSPPGGSSGYTF

d_call: -
clone_size: -
j_call: TRBJ2-7
v_call: TRBV30
cdr3_nt: TGTGCCTGCTCCCCGGGACTCTCAGACAGGGTGTACTTC
cdr3_aa: CACSPGLSDRVYF

d_call: -
clone_size: -
j_call: TRBJ2-1
v_call: TRBV9
cdr3_nt: TGTGCCAGCAGCGCCTCCTTCGGTGAGCAGTTCTTC
cdr3_aa: CASSASFGEQFF

d_call: TRBD1
clone_size: -
j_call: TRBJ1-1
v_call: TRBV18
cdr3_nt: TGTGCCAGCTCACCAGGGACAGCTGAAGCTTTCTTT
cdr3_aa: CASSPGTAEAFF

d_call: -
clone_size: -
j_call: TRBJ2-7
v_call: TRBV10-1
cdr3_nt: TGCGCCAGCAGTGAGTCTCTAGGGCCCTCCTACGAGCAGTACTTC
cdr3_aa: CASSESLGPSYEQYF

d_call: -
clone_size: -
j_call: TRBJ1-2
v_call: TRBV6-1
cdr3_nt: TGTGCCAGCAGTTATGGGTATGGCTACACCTTC
cdr3_aa: CASSYGYGYTF

d_call: TRBD1
clone_size: -
j_call: TRBJ2-7
v_call: TRBV5-5
cdr3_nt: TGTGCCAGCAGTCTGTGGGGACAGGGGTTCTACGAGCAGTACTTC
cdr3_aa: CASSLWGQGFYEQYF

d_call: TRBD1
clone_size: -
j_call: TRBJ2-7
v_call: TRBV9
cdr3_nt: TGTGCCAGCAGCGTAGATTCCGGGACAGGGAATTACGAGCAGTACTTC
cdr3_aa: CASSVDSGTGNYEQYF

d_call: -
clone_size: once
j_call: TRBJ2-7
v_call: TRBV2
cdr3_nt: TGTGCCAGCAGTGTCCGGCAGGAGTCCTACGAGCAGTACTTC
cdr3_aa: CASSVRQESYEQYF

d_call: TRBD1
clone_size: -
j_call: TRBJ2-2
v_call: TRBV7-7
cdr3_nt: TGTGCCAGCAGCCCGGGACAGTCGAAGACCGGGGAGCTGTTTTTT
cdr3_aa: CASSPGQSKTGELFF

d_call: TRBD2
clone_size: -
j_call: TRBJ2-3
v_call: TRBV5-4
cdr3_nt: TGTGCGTTACAGAACGGGGGGGCCACAGATACGCAGTATTTT
cdr3_aa: CALQNGGATDTQYF

d_call: -
clone_size: -
j_call: TRBJ1-3
v_call: TRBV6-1
cdr3_nt: TGTGCCAGCAGTTATGATCCCGGCACCATATATTTT
cdr3_aa: CASSYDPGTIYF

d_call: -
clone_size: once
j_call: TRBJ1-5
v_call: TRBV7-2
cdr3_nt: TGTGCCAGCAGCTTAGCGGGCAGGCCCCAGCATTTT
cdr3_aa: CASSLAGRPQHF

d_call: -
clone_size: once
j_call: TRBJ2-7
v_call: TRBV6-1
cdr3_nt: TGTGCCAGCAGTGAAGTAAGCGGTTACGAGCAGTACTTC
cdr3_aa: CASSEVSGYEQYF

d_call: -
clone_size: once
j_call: TRBJ1-1
v_call: TRBV28
cdr3_nt: TGTGCCAGCCAGGAGAACACTGAAGCTTTCTTT
cdr3_aa: CASQENTEAFF

d_call: TRBD2
clone_size: -
j_call: TRBJ2-7
v_call: TRBV5-6
cdr3_nt: TGTGCCAGCAGCTCCCTAGCGGGAGCGGAGCAGTACTTC
cdr3_aa: CASSSLAGAEQYF

d_call: TRBD1
clone_size: -
j_call: TRBJ2-7
v_call: TRBV19
cdr3_nt: TGTGCCAGTAGTTGGCAGGGGGCAAGTGAGCAGTACTTC
cdr3_aa: CASSWQGASEQYF